This is a list of T cell receptor beta chains from one sample in a study of blood T cell repertoires in COVID-19. Profiled with immunoSEQ multiplex PCR; TCRdb holds only in-frame clones, not every one. The sample lists roughly 250,000 clones, roughly 82% occurring once. Material: peripheral blood. The receptors shown here come from a woman older than 75 with active or convalescent COVID-19. Each CDR3 is given with its conserved first and last residue. The order of the fields is V gene, CDR3 length, D gene, J gene, clone size, CDR3 protein, CDR3 DNA. The D gene is left open where the match is weak. Where a row states a size, it is once, few, many or the class of an expanded clone; other rows omit it.

V gene: TRBV30
CDR3 length: 12
D gene: TRBD2
J gene: TRBJ2-5
clone size: -
CDR3 protein: CAWSRGGETQYF
CDR3 DNA: TGTGCCTGGAGTCGGGGAGGGGAGACCCAGTACTTC

V gene: TRBV28
CDR3 length: 16
D gene: -
J gene: TRBJ2-2
clone size: -
CDR3 protein: CASRLPASRRGGELFF
CDR3 DNA: TGTGCCAGCAGACTACCGGCTAGCCGACGGGGCGGGGAGCTGTTTTTT

V gene: TRBV5-1
CDR3 length: 14
D gene: -
J gene: TRBJ2-7
clone size: few
CDR3 protein: CASSLDGQTYEQYF
CDR3 DNA: TGCGCCAGCAGCTTGGATGGCCAGACCTACGAGCAGTACTTC

V gene: TRBV3-1/TRBV3-2
CDR3 length: 15
D gene: -
J gene: TRBJ2-6
clone size: once
CDR3 protein: CASSQQGSGANVLTF
CDR3 DNA: TGTGCCAGCAGCCAACAGGGCTCTGGGGCCAACGTCCTGACTTTC

V gene: TRBV5-1
CDR3 length: 15
D gene: TRBD2
J gene: TRBJ2-7
clone size: once
CDR3 protein: CASSLGTSGSYEQYF
CDR3 DNA: TGCGCCAGCAGCTTGGGGACTAGCGGATCCTACGAGCAGTACTTC

V gene: TRBV15
CDR3 length: 14
D gene: -
J gene: TRBJ1-2
clone size: -
CDR3 protein: CATSRGTANYGYTF
CDR3 DNA: TGTGCCACCAGCAGAGGGACTGCGAACTATGGCTACACCTTC

V gene: TRBV6-1
CDR3 length: 19
D gene: TRBD2
J gene: TRBJ2-2
clone size: -
CDR3 protein: CASSEALLAGGRLAGELFF
CDR3 DNA: TGTGCCAGCAGTGAAGCGCTTCTGGCGGGGGGGCGTTTAGCCGGGGAGCTGTTTTTT

V gene: TRBV19
CDR3 length: 15
D gene: TRBD1
J gene: TRBJ1-5
clone size: -
CDR3 protein: CASRQGRNSNQPQHF
CDR3 DNA: TGTGCCAGTCGACAGGGAAGGAATAGCAATCAGCCCCAGCATTTT

V gene: TRBV4-2
CDR3 length: 18
D gene: TRBD2
J gene: TRBJ2-5
clone size: once
CDR3 protein: CASSPSGGTSGRVETQYF
CDR3 DNA: TGTGCCAGCAGCCCATCGGGGGGAACTAGCGGGAGGGTGGAGACCCAGTACTTC

V gene: TRBV2
CDR3 length: 14
D gene: -
J gene: TRBJ2-1
clone size: -
CDR3 protein: CASSEQGTYNEQFF
CDR3 DNA: TGTGCCAGCAGTGAACAGGGAACCTACAATGAGCAGTTCTTC

V gene: TRBV24-1
CDR3 length: 18
D gene: -
J gene: TRBJ1-2
clone size: few
CDR3 protein: CATSDSKTPQGGGYGYTF
CDR3 DNA: TGTGCCACCAGTGATTCCAAGACCCCGCAGGGCGGTGGGTATGGCTACACCTTC

V gene: TRBV2
CDR3 length: 14
D gene: -
J gene: TRBJ2-3
clone size: -
CDR3 protein: CASSDETSTDTQYF
CDR3 DNA: TGTGCCAGCAGTGACGAGACTAGCACAGATACGCAGTATTTT

V gene: TRBV19
CDR3 length: 17
D gene: -
J gene: TRBJ1-1
clone size: -
CDR3 protein: CASSIDGLTGWSTEAFF
CDR3 DNA: TGTGCCAGTAGTATAGATGGGTTAACAGGGTGGAGCACTGAAGCTTTCTTT

V gene: TRBV18
CDR3 length: 14
D gene: -
J gene: TRBJ2-7
clone size: -
CDR3 protein: CASSPGGGTYEQYF
CDR3 DNA: TGTGCCAGCTCACCAGGAGGAGGGACCTACGAGCAGTACTTC

V gene: TRBV18
CDR3 length: 15
D gene: -
J gene: TRBJ1-1
clone size: -
CDR3 protein: CASSPKTGMNTEAFF
CDR3 DNA: TGTGCCAGCTCTCCGAAGACAGGAATGAACACTGAAGCTTTCTTT

V gene: TRBV20-1
CDR3 length: 13
D gene: -
J gene: TRBJ1-1
clone size: many
CDR3 protein: CSASGSMNTEAFF
CDR3 DNA: TGCAGTGCTAGTGGTAGCATGAACACTGAAGCTTTCTTT

V gene: TRBV24-1
CDR3 length: 15
D gene: TRBD1
J gene: TRBJ2-1
clone size: -
CDR3 protein: CASAGGQGSYNEQFF
CDR3 DNA: TGTGCCAGCGCCGGAGGACAGGGATCCTACAATGAGCAGTTCTTC

V gene: TRBV10-3
CDR3 length: 15
D gene: -
J gene: TRBJ1-3
clone size: -
CDR3 protein: CAISGQPSSGNTIYF
CDR3 DNA: TGTGCCATCTCCGGACAGCCTAGCTCTGGAAACACCATATATTTT

V gene: TRBV5-1
CDR3 length: 19
D gene: -
J gene: TRBJ1-6
clone size: -
CDR3 protein: CASSLARGPQGSYNSPLHF
CDR3 DNA: TGCGCCAGCAGCTTGGCCAGGGGTCCCCAAGGCTCCTATAATTCACCCCTCCACTTT

V gene: TRBV3-1/TRBV3-2
CDR3 length: 16
D gene: -
J gene: TRBJ1-6
clone size: once
CDR3 protein: CASSQAGLGYNSPLHF
CDR3 DNA: TGTGCCAGCAGCCAAGCGGGTCTGGGTTATAATTCACCCCTCCACTTT

V gene: TRBV6-5
CDR3 length: 15
D gene: TRBD2
J gene: TRBJ2-7
clone size: -
CDR3 protein: CASSYSPSGGYEQYF
CDR3 DNA: TGTGCCAGCAGTTACTCGCCTAGCGGGGGCTACGAGCAGTACTTC

V gene: TRBV5-1
CDR3 length: 15
D gene: TRBD1
J gene: TRBJ1-1
clone size: -
CDR3 protein: CASSGRTGGGTEAFF
CDR3 DNA: TGCGCCAGCAGCGGAAGGACAGGGGGAGGCACTGAAGCTTTCTTT

V gene: TRBV24-1
CDR3 length: 15
D gene: TRBD1
J gene: TRBJ1-4
clone size: -
CDR3 protein: CATSDSRDSGEKLFF
CDR3 DNA: TGTGCCACCAGTGATTCTCGGGACAGCGGGGAAAAACTGTTTTTT

V gene: TRBV11-2
CDR3 length: 17
D gene: TRBD2
J gene: TRBJ2-5
clone size: -
CDR3 protein: CASSFLRTSGGKETQYF
CDR3 DNA: TGTGCCAGCAGCTTCCTCAGGACTAGCGGAGGAAAAGAGACCCAGTACTTC

V gene: TRBV19
CDR3 length: 16
D gene: -
J gene: TRBJ1-5
clone size: -
CDR3 protein: CASSIFGTLTNQPQHF
CDR3 DNA: TGTGCCAGTAGTATTTTTGGGACACTCACCAATCAGCCCCAGCATTTT

V gene: TRBV20-1
CDR3 length: 14
D gene: -
J gene: TRBJ2-5
clone size: -
CDR3 protein: CSASLSGVMETQYF
CDR3 DNA: TGCAGTGCTAGTTTAAGCGGAGTAATGGAGACCCAGTACTTC

V gene: TRBV30
CDR3 length: 12
D gene: -
J gene: TRBJ1-2
clone size: -
CDR3 protein: CAWSTEGYGYTF
CDR3 DNA: TGTGCCTGGAGTACCGAGGGCTATGGCTACACCTTC

V gene: TRBV5-1
CDR3 length: 15
D gene: TRBD2
J gene: TRBJ2-1
clone size: -
CDR3 protein: CASSGGGLADNEQFF
CDR3 DNA: TGCGCCAGCAGCGGAGGGGGACTAGCGGACAATGAGCAGTTCTTC

V gene: TRBV6-5
CDR3 length: 15
D gene: TRBD2
J gene: TRBJ2-7
clone size: -
CDR3 protein: CASSQGLAGSYEQYF
CDR3 DNA: TGTGCCAGCAGCCAGGGACTAGCGGGTTCCTACGAGCAGTACTTC

V gene: TRBV12-3/TRBV12-4
CDR3 length: 13
D gene: -
J gene: TRBJ2-3
clone size: -
CDR3 protein: CASSFLGTDTQYF
CDR3 DNA: TGTGCCAGCAGTTTTCTCGGGACAGATACGCAGTATTTT

V gene: TRBV6-5
CDR3 length: 12
D gene: -
J gene: TRBJ2-1
clone size: -
CDR3 protein: CAGTDNYNEQFF
CDR3 DNA: TGTGCCGGAACTGACAACTACAATGAGCAGTTCTTC

V gene: TRBV29-1
CDR3 length: 15
D gene: TRBD1
J gene: TRBJ1-1
clone size: -
CDR3 protein: CSVQGTGGAGTEAFF
CDR3 DNA: TGCAGCGTTCAAGGGACAGGGGGCGCGGGCACTGAAGCTTTCTTT

V gene: TRBV28
CDR3 length: 14
D gene: -
J gene: TRBJ1-6
clone size: once
CDR3 protein: CASSSGMRNSPLHF
CDR3 DNA: TGTGCCAGCAGTTCGGGGATGCGTAATTCACCCCTCCACTTT

V gene: TRBV28
CDR3 length: 14
D gene: -
J gene: TRBJ1-1
clone size: -
CDR3 protein: CASSLGGLNTEAFF
CDR3 DNA: TGTGCCAGCAGTTTAGGGGGCCTAAACACTGAAGCTTTCTTT

V gene: TRBV5-1
CDR3 length: 16
D gene: TRBD2
J gene: TRBJ2-1
clone size: -
CDR3 protein: CASSWTSGATYNEQFF
CDR3 DNA: TGCGCCAGCAGCTGGACTAGCGGGGCTACCTACAATGAGCAGTTCTTC